Below, 26 T cell receptor beta chains from the same sample are listed, as sequenced in a study of regulatory T cells in long-lasting Graves disease. Time point described: persistent/refractory GD, antithyroid drugs over 5 years with positive TRAb. With RNA extracted from PBMCs as input, the TCR library was made. Building the TCR beta libraries relied on iRepertoire HTBI primers, and CDR3 regions underwent Arm-PCR. From the multiplex PCR reads, TCRdb called clonotypes with MiXCR, one entry per CDR3 protein. The sample consists of some 300,000 distinct CDR3 sequences, roughly 21% of them appearing once. The sample in question was peripheral blood mononuclear cells (PBMCs), obtained when the disease was refractory, from a patient treated with antithyroid drugs. Receptors originate from a female donor with Graves disease.

The chain couples TRBV10-3 to TRBJ2-7; 9 bases map to TRBD1. The CDR3 runs 14 residues. V gave up 6 bases and J gave up 2 bases; unmatched junction bases: 5. Germline CDR1 is ENHRY and CDR2 is SYGVKD. CDR3 amino acids: CAISDRGGPYEQYF. In DNA, the CDR3 is TGTGCCATCAGCGACAGGGGGGGACCCTACGAGCAGTACTTC.

The rearrangement joins TRBV18 to TRBJ2-7; TRBD1 aligns across 10 bases. This CDR3 region has 16 residues. J gave up 6 bases and V 3 bases, and 11 bases lay outside the gene matches. CDR1 KGHSH and CDR2 LQKENI come from the germline V gene. CDR3 nucleotide sequence: TGTGCCAGCTCACCTGTCCGGGACAGGGGTTTCGGCGAGCAGTACTTC. Residues: CASSPVRDRGFGEQYF.

This chain connects TRBV10-3 to TRBJ1-1; D call uncertain. Deletions cut 0 bases from V and 3 bases from J, with 11 bases between. The CDR3 extends over 15 amino acids. Germline loops: CDR1 ENHRY, CDR2 SYGVKD. This CDR3 is CAISESQTVDTEAFF. The CDR3 DNA is TGTGCCATCAGTGAGTCGCAGACGGTGGACACTGAAGCTTTCTTT.

J is TRBJ1-1 and V is TRBV29-1, with D unclear. CDR3 length: 11 amino acids. Germline V gene sequence: CDR1 SQVTM, CDR2 ANQGSEA. V lost 7 bases, J lost 0 bases, and 6 bases lay in between. The CDR3 sequence is CSAAVNTEAFF. CDR3 coding DNA: TGCAGCGCAGCAGTGAACACTGAAGCTTTCTTT. Full variable domain (missing parts from reference TRBV29-1 and TRBJ1-1): SAVISQKPSRDICQRGTSLTIQCQVDSQVTMMFWYRQQPGQSLTLIATANQGSEATYESGFVIDKFPISRPNLTFSTLTVSNMSPEDSSIYLCSAAVNTEAFFGQGTRLTVV.

The CDR3 nucleotides read TGTGCCAGCAGCTTAGATGTCCCGGTCGGAGGGATGACCCCTGAAGCTTTCTTT. Its translation: CASSLDVPVGGMTPEAFF. The chain recombines TRBV7-9 with TRBJ1-1; D ambiguous. Per germline, CDR1 SEHNR and CDR2 FQNEAQ (reference sequence). The CDR3 runs to 18 residues. Trimming took 1 base from V and 6 from J, leaving 24 bases between them.

This clonotype was seen many times. The chain couples TRBV11-2 to TRBJ2-7; D possibly corresponds to TRBD1 (5 bases). The CDR3 has 17 amino acids. Looked up from germline, CDR1 is SGHAT and CDR2 is FQNNGV. Trimming removed 5 bases at V and 3 bases at J, with 23 bases between. Written as DNA, the CDR3 is TGTGCCAGCAGCCCCCGCTCATGGGGCGTATCTGGCTACGAGCAGTACTTC. This codes for CASSPRSWGVSGYEQYF. Looking up the rest from reference TRBV11-2 and TRBJ2-7 gives the full variable domain: EAGVAQSPRYKIIEKRQSVAFWCNPISGHATLYWYQQILGQGPKLLIQFQNNGVVDDSQLPKDRFSAERLKGVDSTLKIQPAKLEDSAVYLCASSPRSWGVSGYEQYFGPGTRLTVT.

In regard to this clonotype: Compared with germline, one end of the junction differs, possibly owing to a read error. The CDR3 region is CSATIPGQGKTESFF. Here the CDR3 DNA reads TGCAGTGCTACGATCCCCGGACAGGGGAAGACTGAATCTTTCTTT. The V call is TRBV20-1, the J call TRBJ1-1; the match to TRBD1 covers 9 bases. The CDR3 covers 15 residues. Germline V CDR1 and CDR2: DFQATT, SNEGSKA (reference sequence).

About this clonotype: A single base separates this from a much larger clone, so it may be a read error. The chain couples TRBV5-1 to TRBJ1-1; D possibly corresponds to TRBD1 (5 bases). Germline V lookup: CDR1 SGHRS, CDR2 YFSETQ. The CDR3 has 14 residues. The CDR3 nucleotides are TGCGCCAGCAGCTCGGGGCAACAGAACACTAAAGCTTTCTTT. Translated: CASSSGQQNTKAFF.

The V call is TRBV7-2, the J call TRBJ2-7; 8 bases fit TRBD2. Losses at the gene ends were 5 bases for V and 2 bases for J; bases not matched to a gene: 8. The CDR3 length is 15 residues. Germline CDR1 reads SGHTA; CDR2 reads FQGNSA. CDR3 sequence reads: CASSPQSAGAYEQYF. CDR3 coding DNA: TGTGCCAGCAGCCCCCAGTCAGCGGGAGCCTACGAGCAGTACTTC.

The V call is TRBV4-3, the J call TRBJ2-7; D may be TRBD1 or TRBD2 (5 bases each). Per germline, CDR1 LGHNA and CDR2 YSLEER. V shed 3 bases and J shed 1 base, with 7 bases lying between them. The CDR3 covers 13 residues. CDR3 protein: CASSHGGSYEQYF. The CDR3 DNA is TGCGCCAGCAGCCATGGGGGTTCCTACGAGCAGTACTTC.

In its sample, this clonotype was seen many times. This chain uses TRBV10-3 with TRBJ2-5; D unclear. V lost 10 bases to trimming and J lost 4 bases, with 16 bases between them. This CDR3 has 13 amino acids. Germline V lookup: CDR1 ENHRY, CDR2 SYGVKD. The CDR3 loop is CATSDGVGETQYF. The CDR3 nucleotides read TGTGCCACCTCGGACGGCGTAGGAGAGACCCAGTACTTC.

This clonotype has ten or more counts. V usage is TRBV28 and J usage is TRBJ2-4, with 9 nucleotides matching TRBD2. Germline CDR1 and CDR2: MDHEN and SYDVKM. J gave up 7 bases and V 5 bases, and 6 bases lay outside the gene matches. The CDR3 runs 14 residues. CDR3 sequence (DNA): TGTGCCAGCAGTGTAGCGGGAGTAGGTAACATTCAGTACTTC. This encodes CASSVAGVGNIQYF.

This clonotype has ten or more counts. The V call is TRBV2, the J call TRBJ2-6; D may match TRBD1 or TRBD2 (6 bases each). The ends were cut back, 7 bases at V and 0 bases at J, with 16 bases in the middle. The CDR3 is 17 residues long. Germline-derived CDR1 and CDR2 are SNHLY and FYNNEI. The CDR3 sequence is CASTRGGRPSGANVLTF. The CDR3 DNA is TGTGCCAGCACCCGTGGGGGGCGGCCCTCTGGGGCCAACGTCCTGACTTTC. Looking up the rest from reference TRBV2 and TRBJ2-6 gives the full variable domain: EPEVTQTPSHQVTQMGQEVILRCVPISNHLYFYWYRQILGQKVEFLVSFYNNEISEKSEIFDDQFSVERPDGSNFTLKIRSTKLEDSAMYFCASTRGGRPSGANVLTFGAGSRLTVL.

J is TRBJ2-2 and V is TRBV12-3 or TRBV12-4; D might be TRBD2 (5 bases). This CDR3 contains 15 residues. The ends were cut back, 7 bases at V and 1 base at J, with 13 bases in the middle. In nucleotides, the CDR3 is TGTGCCAGCACCCCCTCCCGGGAGAACACCGGGGAGCTGTTTTTT. It specifies CASTPSRENTGELFF.

The rearrangement uses TRBV20-1 and TRBJ1-5; no clear D gene. Germline V lookup: CDR1 DFQATT, CDR2 SNEGSKA (reference sequence). Trimming took off 3 bases at V and 9 bases at J, with 12 bases between the two ends. This CDR3 has 12 residues. In nucleotides, the CDR3 is TGCAGTGCTAGGCACATCGGAGGGCCCCAGCATTTT. Translating gives CSARHIGGPQHF.

This clonotype has a count of ten or more. The chain carries TRBV9 and TRBJ1-5; possible D gene TRBD1, 6 bases. V shed 4 bases and J shed 5 bases, with 10 bases lying between them. The CDR3 extends over 13 amino acids. CDR1 is SGDLS, CDR2 YYNGEE, per germline. CDR3 in amino acids: CASSPKGDQPQHF. The CDR3 DNA reads as TGTGCCAGCAGCCCCAAGGGGGATCAGCCCCAGCATTTT.

This clonotype was found a few times. The J gene is TRBJ2-2, the V gene TRBV7-2, with 10 bases that match TRBD2. Germline CDR1 and CDR2: SGHTA and FQGNSA. The ends lost 5 bases at V and 1 base at J; junction bases unmatched: 4. CDR3 length equals 16 residues. The CDR3 reads CASSAIAGGNTGELFF. The CDR3 coding sequence is TGTGCCAGCAGCGCCATAGCGGGAGGGAACACCGGGGAGCTGTTTTTT.

This clonotype was counted between two and nine times. The CDR3, as DNA: TGCGCCAGCAGCCCTTGGACAAGTTACCCCTACGAGCAGTACTTC. Translation: CASSPWTSYPYEQYF. This sequence joins TRBV5-1 and TRBJ2-7; perhaps TRBD1 as D (5 bases). Germline-derived CDR1 and CDR2 are SGHRS and YFSETQ. The V end lost 4 bases, the J end lost 2 bases, and 16 bases lay between the germline ends. The CDR3 contains 15 residues.

The genes are TRBV29-1 and TRBJ1-1, with D tentatively TRBD1 (5 bases). This CDR3 is 14 amino acids long. The V gene's germline CDR1 is SQVTM and CDR2 ANQGSEA. Trimming stripped 0 bases from V and 3 bases from J, with 11 bases between. CDR3 amino acids: CSVEDLRGDTEAFF. In nucleotides, the CDR3 is TGCAGCGTTGAAGATCTCCGGGGGGACACTGAAGCTTTCTTT.

This clonotype was found many times. The rearrangement uses TRBV20-1 and TRBJ2-5; the match to TRBD2 covers 7 bases. Germline values: CDR1 DFQATT, CDR2 SNEGSKA (reference sequence). The trim removed 5 bases at V and 1 base at J, leaving 7 bases unmatched. The CDR3 consists of 14 residues. CDR3 residues: CSALSSGTQETQYF. In DNA form, the CDR3 reads TGCAGTGCTTTATCCAGCGGGACCCAAGAGACCCAGTACTTC.

This chain joins TRBV10-3 and TRBJ2-7; tentatively, D is TRBD1 (5 bases). V was shortened by 8 bases and J by 4 bases, with 15 bases between the two germline ends. Germline CDR1 ENHRY, CDR2 SYGVKD. The CDR3 runs 13 residues. This chain's CDR3 is CAIGRDGQYEQYF. For the CDR3, the DNA is TGTGCCATCGGACGTGACGGACAATACGAGCAGTACTTC.

This clonotype was found many times. The chain couples TRBV12-3 or TRBV12-4 to TRBJ2-7, with D perhaps TRBD1 or TRBD2 (5 bases each). V lost 3 bases and J 2 bases, leaving 14 bases between the germline ends. The CDR3 is made up of 15 amino acids. The CDR3: CASSFPGTEAYEQYF. Written as DNA, the CDR3 is TGTGCCAGCAGTTTTCCCGGGACGGAGGCCTACGAGCAGTACTTC.

This clonotype was detected only a few times. This CDR3 is CASSVRGSEAFF. In nucleotides, the CDR3 is TGTGCCAGCAGCGTTCGGGGGAGTGAAGCTTTCTTT. The chain links TRBV7-2 to TRBJ1-1; weak D call: TRBD1 (5 bases). The V end lost 5 bases, the J end lost 7 bases, and 11 bases lay between the germline ends. CDR1 SGHTA and CDR2 FQGNSA come from the germline V gene. The CDR3 runs to 12 residues.

The chain links TRBV27 to TRBJ1-5; tentative D call: TRBD1 (5 bases). The germline gives CDR1 MNHEY, CDR2 SMNVEV (reference sequence). With 2 bases removed from V and 7 bases from J, the gap between germline ends came to 9 bases. This CDR3 is 13 amino acids long. This CDR3 is CASSLSGGQPQHF. The CDR3 region has the DNA TGTGCCAGCAGTTTAAGCGGGGGACAGCCCCAGCATTTT.

This clonotype was observed many times. The chain recombines TRBV28 with TRBJ2-4; possible D gene TRBD1, 5 bases. The CDR3 is 15 residues long. V was trimmed by 6 bases and J by 3 bases, leaving 15 bases between them. Germline CDR1 and CDR2: MDHEN and SYDVKM. CDR3: CASSPGFQDKNIQYF. CDR3 DNA: TGTGCCAGCAGCCCAGGGTTTCAGGACAAAAACATTCAGTACTTC.

This clonotype was seen only a few times. The chain combines TRBV20-1 with TRBJ2-7, with 9 nucleotides matching TRBD1. Germline V gene sequence: CDR1 DFQATT, CDR2 SNEGSKA (reference sequence). V dropped 5 bases and J dropped 5; count of bases not matched to a gene: 4. CDR3 size: 12 residues. This chain's CDR3 is CSARTGEDEQYF. In DNA form, the CDR3 reads TGCAGTGCTCGGACAGGGGAGGACGAGCAGTACTTC.